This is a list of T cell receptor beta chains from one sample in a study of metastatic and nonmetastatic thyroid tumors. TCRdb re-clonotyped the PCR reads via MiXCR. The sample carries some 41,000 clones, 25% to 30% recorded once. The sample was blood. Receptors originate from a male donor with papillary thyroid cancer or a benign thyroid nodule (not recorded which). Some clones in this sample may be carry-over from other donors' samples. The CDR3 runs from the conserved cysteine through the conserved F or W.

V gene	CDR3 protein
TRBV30	CAFHRAGVTDTQYF
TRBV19	CASRQTYGYTF
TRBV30	CAWSARLNQPQHF
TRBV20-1	CSARVRTSGITDTQYF
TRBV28	CASKYSGTANTGELFF
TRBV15	CATSIGQENTGELFF
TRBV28	CASSLSGDEQFF
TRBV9	CVSSVTRSSYEQYF
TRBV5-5	CASSLNSGISYEQYF
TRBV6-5	CASSSGRAGNTGELFF
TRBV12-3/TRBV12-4	CASSYRLAQYF
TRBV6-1	CASRILRGDGELFF
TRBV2	CAGRELYGYTF
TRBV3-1	CASSHRPSGRYEQYF
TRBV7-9	CASSLAAGGYNEQFF
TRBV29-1	CSVDGAPAVEHYF
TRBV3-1	CASSQEKEAFF
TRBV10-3	CAIEDGTSEYTDTQYF
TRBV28	CASIGRGDTEAFF
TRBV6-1	CASSELAVSSYEQYF
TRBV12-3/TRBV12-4	CASSLWTEAFF
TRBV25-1	CASSNLGGSGANVLTF
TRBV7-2	CASSVSGVGTDTQYF
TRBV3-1	CASSPRFAGHTYNEQFF
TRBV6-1	CASSEQVRLTIYF
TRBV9	CASSESGTGVPDTQYF
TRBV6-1	CASSLHGRVSNQPQHF
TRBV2	CASSDGATGRETQYF
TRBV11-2	CASSSRGSSYNEQLF
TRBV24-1	CATSELRTSGRATNNEQFF
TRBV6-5	CASSYSSAVAFF
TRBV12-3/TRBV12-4	CASSYAGEQYF
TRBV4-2	CASSQERDNSYEQYF
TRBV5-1	CASSLRGDGYTF
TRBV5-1	CASSLEAVGGYTF
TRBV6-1	CASHSSGGGEQFF
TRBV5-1	CASILVVAGFTSHEQFF
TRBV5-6	CASSWDPRDRGINEQFF
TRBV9	CASSPHEAVEAFF
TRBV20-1	CSAPPELLGGYTF
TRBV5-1	CASSLSRGEEKLFF
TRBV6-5	CASIYSNLEIRGANVLTF
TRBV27	CASSPWLEVYGYTF
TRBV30	CAWSRGYEQYF
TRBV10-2	CASSLPLVPTGELFF
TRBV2	CASRDGTGWGLESQYF
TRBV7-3	CASSSIAGYTDTQYF
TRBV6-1	CASSTINHQPQHF